The clone carrying this T cell receptor (beta chain) was recorded many times. What it binds is not known. These data come from a study of CD8 T cells in ankylosing spondylitis. Study-wide points: In synovial fluid and blood from reactive arthritis, some motif variants were previously reported. Significant enrichment of disease-linked clones was reported in matched ankylosing spondylitis synovial fluid.

TCRdb used MiXCR to reprocess the 5' RACE reads, holding one entry per CDR3 protein. The sample yields under 30,000 distinct CDR3 sequences, over 6.5% seen once. CDR1 and CDR2 from the germline V gene are SGHRS and YFSETQ. Trimming cost V 6 bases and J 0 bases, with 0 bases left between them. The CDR3 loop spans 11 amino acids. V and J are TRBV5-1 and TRBJ2-2; no reliable D call. The origin of this receptor is a male donor with ankylosing spondylitis or in good health (not recorded which). Specimen: blood. The CDR3 nucleotides are TGCGCCAGCACGAACACCGGGGAGCTGTTTTTT. Amino acids: CASTNTGELFF.